The 9 T cell receptor beta chains listed next were all sequenced from one sample in a study of blood T cell repertoires in COVID-19. Produced via immunoSEQ multiplex PCR; TCRdb's table is partial and in-frame only. Here the sample spans some 170,000 clones, 87% being singletons. The sequenced sample consisted of peripheral blood. Every receptor here comes from an older woman who had recovered from COVID-19.

The rearrangement links TRBV5-1 to TRBJ1-4; 7 positions agree with TRBD1. CDR3 length: 14 amino acids. CDR1 is SGHRS and CDR2 is YFSETQ in the germline V gene. V was pared by 3 bases and J by 6 bases, with 5 bases of the junction left unmatched. The CDR3 loop is CASSSQGNDEKLFF. CDR3 coding DNA: TGCGCCAGCAGCTCACAGGGGAACGATGAAAAACTGTTTTTT.

This clone was observed a handful of times. V gene TRBV20-1 combines with J gene TRBJ2-7; tentatively, D is TRBD2 (6 bases). CDR1 is DFQATT, CDR2 SNEGSKA, per germline (reference sequence). The V end was cut by 6 bases, the J end by 9 bases, with 15 bases between. The CDR3 loop spans 11 amino acids. CDR3: CSAPLLARQYF. The CDR3 DNA reads TGCAGTGCCCCTTTACTAGCCCGGCAGTACTTC.

The genes are TRBV9 and TRBJ1-3; D is undetermined. V shed 0 bases and J shed 0 bases, with 7 bases lying between them. This CDR3 is 15 amino acids long. Germline values: CDR1 SGDLS, CDR2 YYNGEE. This CDR3 is CASSVDPSSGNTIYF. Written as DNA, the CDR3 is TGTGCCAGCAGCGTAGATCCGAGCTCTGGAAACACCATATATTTT.

By share, this clone counts as medium-sized. The chain couples TRBV12-3 or TRBV12-4 to TRBJ1-2; a possible D gene is TRBD1 (6 bases). This CDR3 is built from 13 residues. The V gene lost 4 bases and the J gene lost 4 bases, with 10 bases spanning the gap. CDR3 coding DNA: TGTGCCAGCAGTTCCACGACAGGCTATGGCTACACCTTC. Amino acid sequence: CASSSTTGYGYTF.

The chain combines TRBV19 with TRBJ1-5; D ambiguous. This CDR3 region has 17 residues. The V gene's germline CDR1 is LNHDA and CDR2 SQIVND (reference sequence). V lost 4 bases and J 0 bases, leaving 16 bases between the germline ends. The CDR3 DNA sequence: TGTGCCAGTAGTAGGCCCAGGCGATTCGATAGCAATCAGCCCCAGCATTTT. Its protein product is CASSRPRRFDSNQPQHF.

The rearrangement uses TRBV27 and TRBJ1-2, with TRBD1 matching 10 bases. The germline V gene has CDR1 MNHEY and CDR2 SMNVEV (reference sequence). This CDR3 has 15 residues. The J segment lost 4 bases and the V segment lost 5 bases, leaving 7 bases of the junction unmatched. CDR3 in amino acids: CASSLDRGPVYGYTF. CDR3 nucleotide sequence: TGTGCCAGCAGTCTAGACAGGGGGCCGGTCTATGGCTACACCTTC.

This clone has more than one count but fewer than ten. The chain recombines TRBV7-2 with TRBJ2-7, with 9 bases matching TRBD1. The CDR3 is 15 amino acids. V lost 0 bases and J lost 2; bases outside the gene matches: 2. Germline CDR1 and CDR2: SGHTA and FQGNSA. CDR3 residues: CASSLAGQGPYEQYF. CDR3 nucleotide sequence: TGTGCCAGCAGCTTAGCGGGACAGGGCCCCTACGAGCAGTACTTC.

V usage is TRBV21-1 and J usage is TRBJ1-6; the table's D call of TRBD1 was not tested on the DNA. TRBV21-1 is deemed a pseudogene. The CDR3 spans 21 residues. CDR3 in amino acids: CASTLQNRDRGDSSYNSPLHF. CDR3 in DNA: TGTGCCAGCACCTTACAGAACCGGGACAGGGGCGATAGCTCCTATAATTCACCCCTCCACTTT.

This clone was observed once. V gene TRBV28 combines with J gene TRBJ2-6; TRBD1 matches at 7 bases. Trimming at V came to 5 bases and at J to 0 bases, leaving 7 bases not matched to a gene. Germline V gene lookup returns CDR1 MDHEN and CDR2 SYDVKM. This CDR3 has 17 residues. The CDR3 DNA reads TGTGCCAGCAGTCACCAGACAGGGATCTCTGGGGCCAACGTCCTGACTTTC. Translated, it gives CASSHQTGISGANVLTF. Full variable domain (rest looked up from reference TRBV28 and TRBJ2-6): DVKVTQSSRYLVKRTGEKVFLECVQDMDHENMFWYRQDPGLGLRLIYFSYDVKMKEKGDIPEGYSVSREKKERFSLILESASTNQTSMYLCASSHQTGISGANVLTFGAGSRLTVL.